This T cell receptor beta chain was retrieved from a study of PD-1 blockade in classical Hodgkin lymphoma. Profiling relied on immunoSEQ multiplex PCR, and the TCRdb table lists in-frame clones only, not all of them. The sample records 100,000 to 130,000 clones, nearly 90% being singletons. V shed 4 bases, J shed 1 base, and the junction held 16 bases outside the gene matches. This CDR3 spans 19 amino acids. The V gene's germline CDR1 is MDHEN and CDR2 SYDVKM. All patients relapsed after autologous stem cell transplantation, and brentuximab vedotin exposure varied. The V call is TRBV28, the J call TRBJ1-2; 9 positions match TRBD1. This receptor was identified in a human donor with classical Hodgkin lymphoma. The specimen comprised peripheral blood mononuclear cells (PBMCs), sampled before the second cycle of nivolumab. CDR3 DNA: TGTGCCAGCAGTTACGGGACAGGGAAAGTTTTGGCTTTTAACTATGGCTACACCTTC. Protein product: CASSYGTGKVLAFNYGYTF.